Following are 3 T cell receptor beta chains from one sample sequenced in a study of beta chain features in type 1 diabetes. What was sequenced were expressed TCRB transcripts, since all of the isolated RNA had been reverse transcribed. Only in-frame clones appear in the TCRdb table, and some are missing; sequencing was by immunoSEQ multiplex PCR. Among about 220,000 clones listed, approximately 10% were seen once. The sample consisted of central memory CD4+ T cells from blood. These receptors were taken from a man younger than 35 in good health.

This clone was counted between two and nine times. The chain couples TRBV7-2 to TRBJ2-3, with a possible D match to TRBD1 (6 bases). CDR3 length equals 16 residues. Germline V gene sequence: CDR1 SGHTA, CDR2 FQGNSA. V lost 3 bases and J lost 2, with 15 bases in between. CDR3 amino acids: CASSFSRTASTDTQYF. DNA of the CDR3: TGTGCCAGCAGCTTCTCAAGGACAGCTTCCACAGATACGCAGTATTTT.

Note on this clone: Compared with germline, one end of the junction differs, possibly owing to a read error. The rearrangement links TRBV6-1 to TRBJ1-2, with 7 nucleotides matching TRBD1. This CDR3 comprises 15 residues. Germline V gene lookup returns CDR1 MNHNS and CDR2 SASEGT. CDR3 region: CASREAGTVNYGYTF. As DNA, the CDR3 is TGTGCCAGCAGAGAAGCCGGGACAGTAAACTATGGCTACACCTTC.

CDR3 DNA sequence: TGCAGCGTTGACGGCGGTCCCAGGGCCGCAGATACGCAGTATTTT. It specifies CSVDGGPRAADTQYF. The rearrangement uses TRBV29-1 and TRBJ2-3; D might be TRBD1 (5 bases). V was cut by 3 bases and J by 4 bases, with 17 bases left in between. The CDR3 spans 15 residues. Germline V gene lookup returns CDR1 SQVTM and CDR2 ANQGSEA.